The 32 T cell receptor beta chains reported below all come from one sample, sequenced in a study of beta chain features in type 1 diabetes. Expressed TCRB transcripts were sequenced after all isolated RNA was converted to cDNA. Sequencing used immunoSEQ multiplex PCR; TCRdb keeps in-frame clones, though not all of them. Of over 300,000 clones in the sample, 6.5% to 10% were seen once. The sample consisted of central memory CD4+ T cells from blood. These receptors all stem from a woman aged 18-29 years in good health.

The chain joins TRBV5-1 to TRBJ1-4; 7 positions agree with TRBD1. This CDR3 is 15 amino acids long. V shed 2 bases, J shed 7 bases, and the junction held 8 bases outside the gene matches. Germline values: CDR1 SGHRS, CDR2 YFSETQ. CDR3 residues: CASSFGQASPEKLFF. CDR3 coding DNA: TGCGCCAGCAGCTTTGGACAGGCGTCTCCTGAAAAACTGTTTTTT. Filled out from reference TRBV5-1 and TRBJ1-4, the complete variable domain reads KAGVTQTPRYLIKTRGQQVTLSCSPISGHRSVSWYQQTPGQGLQFLFEYFSETQRNKGNFPGRFSGRQFSNSRSEMNVSTLELGDSALYLCASSFGQASPEKLFFGSGTQLSVL.

The V call is TRBV2, the J call TRBJ2-5, with D perhaps given as TRBD1 or TRBD2 (5 bases each). The V and J ends lost 4 bases and 5 bases respectively, with 14 bases between them. This CDR3 region has 14 residues. CDR1 SNHLY and CDR2 FYNNEI come from the germline V gene. The CDR3 sequence: CASSVLQGGETQYF. The CDR3 region has the DNA TGTGCCAGCAGTGTTCTGCAGGGCGGGGAGACCCAGTACTTC. Full variable domain (missing parts from reference TRBV2 and TRBJ2-5): EPEVTQTPSHQVTQMGQEVILRCVPISNHLYFYWYRQILGQKVEFLVSFYNNEISEKSEIFDDQFSVERPDGSNFTLKIRSTKLEDSAMYFCASSVLQGGETQYFGPGTRLLVL.

The chain recombines TRBV6-6 with TRBJ2-3; D gene unclear. The CDR3 runs 11 residues. The V and J ends lost 8 bases and 4 bases respectively, with 7 bases between them. CDR1 MNHNY and CDR2 SVGAGI come from the germline V gene (reference sequence). CDR3 coding DNA: TGTGCCAGCTCTACCGCAGATACGCAGTATTTT. Translated: CASSTADTQYF.

With regard to this clone: Other DNA sequences in this sample translate to the same CDR3. The rearrangement uses TRBV18 and TRBJ2-7; D gene uncertain. Trimming shortened V by 2 bases and J by 0 bases, and 8 bases separated the two germline ends. The CDR3 extends over 14 amino acids. CDR1 is KGHSH and CDR2 is LQKENI in the germline V gene. CDR3 sequence (DNA): TGTGCCAGCTCACCAGGGGATAGCTCCTACGAGCAGTACTTC. This codes for CASSPGDSSYEQYF. Full variable domain (remainder filled in from reference TRBV18 and TRBJ2-7): NAGVMQNPRHLVRRRGQEARLRCSPMKGHSHVYWYRQLPEEGLKFMVYLQKENIIDESGMPKERFSAEFPKEGPSILRIQQVVRGDSAAYFCASSPGDSSYEQYFGPGTRLTVT.

This clone has just a few counts. CDR3 sequence reads: CASSPQLARADEQFF. CDR3 in DNA: TGTGCCAGCAGCCCCCAACTAGCGAGAGCTGATGAGCAGTTCTTC. The chain is built from TRBV14 and TRBJ2-1; 7 bases fit TRBD2. Germline V gene sequence: CDR1 SGHDN, CDR2 FVKESK. The CDR3 is 15 amino acids. The V and J ends lost 4 bases and 8 bases, in that order; junction bases with no gene match: 11.

This clone was observed a handful of times. The rearrangement joins TRBV7-2 to TRBJ1-1, with a tentative D call TRBD1 (5 bases). The germline V gene has CDR1 SGHTA and CDR2 FQGNSA. With 3 bases removed from V and 12 bases from J, the gap between germline ends came to 14 bases. The CDR3 runs to 12 residues. The CDR3 nucleotides are TGTGCCAGCAGCTTGACTCCAGGGTTAACTTTCTTT. Protein product: CASSLTPGLTFF.

The CDR3, as DNA: TGTGCCAGCAGCCAATCACAGGGAGGGATCGGCTACACCTTC. As protein: CASSQSQGGIGYTF. The V call is TRBV16, the J call TRBJ1-2; D possibly corresponds to TRBD1 (6 bases). Germline V gives CDR1 KGHSY, CDR2 FQNENV. The CDR3 length is 14 residues. Trimming stripped 0 bases from V and 8 bases from J, with 13 bases between.

This clone was detected ten times or more. This chain connects TRBV4-2 to TRBJ2-2; 7 nucleotides agree with TRBD2. This CDR3 region has 16 residues. V lost 1 base to trimming and J lost 6 bases; unmatched junction nucleotides: 8. Germline V gene lookup returns CDR1 LGHNA and CDR2 YNFKEQ. The CDR3 is CASSQGPSGKAGELFF. As DNA, the CDR3 is TGTGCCAGCAGCCAAGGTCCCAGCGGGAAAGCCGGGGAGCTGTTTTTT.

The chain is built from TRBV11-2 and TRBJ2-7; D is unclear. The V gene lost 2 bases and the J gene lost 6 bases, with 5 bases spanning the gap. Germline CDR1 is SGHAT and CDR2 is FQNNGV. The CDR3 is 11 amino acids. The CDR3 region has the DNA TGTGCCAGCAGCTTAAATGGCGAGCAGTACTTC. Translation gives CASSLNGEQYF.

The rearrangement uses TRBV6-5 and TRBJ2-2; 7 nucleotides align to TRBD1. Germline CDR1 reads MNHEY; CDR2 reads SVGAGI. This CDR3 comprises 15 residues. V was pared by 6 bases and J by 2 bases, with 6 bases of the junction left unmatched. CDR3 DNA: TGTGCCAGCAGGTCCGGGACAGCAAACACCGGGGAGCTGTTTTTT. Translation gives CASRSGTANTGELFF.

This clone appeared a few times. This sequence joins TRBV5-4 and TRBJ1-4, with D uncertain. V was pared by 0 bases and J by 6 bases, with 9 bases between. Germline V gene sequence: CDR1 SGHNT, CDR2 YYREEE (reference sequence). This CDR3 spans 14 amino acids. The CDR3 sequence: CASSLGRDYEKLFF. CDR3 sequence (DNA): TGTGCCAGCAGCTTGGGCCGGGATTATGAAAAACTGTTTTTT.

This clone was observed a handful of times. The gene calls are TRBV6-6 and TRBJ2-1, with 12 bases aligning to TRBD2. Germline V lookup: CDR1 MNHNY, CDR2 SVGAGI (reference sequence). The trim removed 0 bases at V and 10 bases at J, leaving 7 bases unmatched. The CDR3 is 16 amino acids. In DNA form, the CDR3 reads TGTGCCAGCAGTTACTCCTCTAGCGGGAGGGCCCAAGAGCAGTTCTTC. Translating gives CASSYSSSGRAQEQFF.

This clone has only a few counts. The chain joins TRBV9 to TRBJ2-5, with 8 nucleotides matching TRBD2. This CDR3 has 16 residues. Germline V gene lookup returns CDR1 SGDLS and CDR2 YYNGEE. After removal of 0 bases from V and 1 base from J, the junction contained 5 bases not matched to a gene. The CDR3 bases are TGTGCCAGCAGCGTAGGCTCTAGCGGGCCCCAAGAGACCCAGTACTTC. It encodes CASSVGSSGPQETQYF.

This clone appeared a few times. This chain links TRBV27 with TRBJ2-7; unclear D gene. The CDR3 totals 13 residues. The germline CDR1 and CDR2 sequences are MNHEY and SMNVEV (reference sequence). V was trimmed by 0 bases and J by 1 base, leaving 4 bases between them. Here the CDR3 DNA reads TGTGCCAGCAGTTTATCTTTATCCTACGAGCAGTACTTC. Translated, it gives CASSLSLSYEQYF.

This clone was counted at least ten times. The chain links TRBV10-3 to TRBJ2-1; perhaps TRBD1 as D (6 bases). CDR3 length: 11 amino acids. Germline CDR1 is ENHRY and CDR2 is SYGVKD. V shed 7 bases and J shed 10 bases, with 11 bases lying between them. The CDR3 protein is CAINSGTEQFF. CDR3 DNA: TGTGCCATCAACTCCGGGACAGAGCAGTTCTTC.

This clone showed up just a few times. This rearrangement joins TRBV15 to TRBJ1-1, with D tentatively TRBD1 (5 bases). The V and J ends lost 4 bases and 5 bases respectively, with 14 bases between them. The CDR3 runs to 14 residues. Germline assignment: CDR1 LNHNV and CDR2 YYDKDF (reference sequence). CDR3: CATSTSLAGTEAFF. Written as DNA, the CDR3 is TGTGCCACCAGCACCAGTCTAGCAGGGACTGAAGCTTTCTTT.

This clone was counted a few times. This chain uses TRBV10-3 with TRBJ2-7; weak D call: TRBD1 (5 bases). Germline assignment: CDR1 ENHRY and CDR2 SYGVKD. CDR3 length: 15 residues. Between the trimmed V and J ends, which lost 10 bases and 1 base, there was a span of 20 bases. DNA for the CDR3: TGTGCCAGCACCAACAGGTTATCCGGGTCCTACGAGCAGTACTTC. Its protein product is CASTNRLSGSYEQYF.

V usage is TRBV2 and J usage is TRBJ2-1, with TRBD2 identical over 13 bases. The J segment lost 7 bases and the V segment lost 8 bases, leaving 5 bases of the junction unmatched. The CDR3 spans 14 residues. The germline V gene has CDR1 SNHLY and CDR2 FYNNEI. The CDR3 sequence is CASRTSGSGNEQFF. CDR3 nucleotides: TGTGCCAGCCGGACTAGCGGGAGTGGGAATGAGCAGTTCTTC.

The rearrangement joins TRBV18 to TRBJ2-6; weak D call: TRBD1 (6 bases). The V and J ends lost 0 bases and 0 bases respectively, with 12 bases between them. This CDR3 contains 18 residues. Germline CDR1 reads KGHSH; CDR2 reads LQKENI. CDR3 region: CASSPPPGQSSGANVLTF. In DNA, the CDR3 is TGTGCCAGCTCACCACCTCCCGGACAGAGCTCTGGGGCCAACGTCCTGACTTTC. Combining the CDR3 with reference TRBV18 and TRBJ2-6 gives the whole variable domain NAGVMQNPRHLVRRRGQEARLRCSPMKGHSHVYWYRQLPEEGLKFMVYLQKENIIDESGMPKERFSAEFPKEGPSILRIQQVVRGDSAAYFCASSPPPGQSSGANVLTFGAGSRLTVL.

A few counts support this clone. Other DNA sequences within the sample encode an identical CDR3. V usage is TRBV7-2 and J usage is TRBJ1-1, with D unresolved. Trimming cost V 1 base and J 1 base, with 7 bases left between them. The CDR3 consists of 14 residues. In germline, CDR1 is SGHTA, CDR2 FQGNSA. The CDR3 bases are TGTGCCAGCAGCTTAGGTGGAAGGAACACTGAAGCTTTCTTT. The encoded protein is CASSLGGRNTEAFF.

This rearrangement joins TRBV6-1 to TRBJ1-1, with 7 nucleotides matching TRBD1. CDR3 length equals 14 residues. From germline, CDR1 is MNHNS and CDR2 SASEGT. Germline trimming cut 4 bases from V and 1 base from J; bases unmatched to any gene: 3. In DNA form, the CDR3 reads TGTGCCAGCAGTGCCAGACAGGGGAACACTGAAGCTTTCTTT. It specifies CASSARQGNTEAFF.

This clone came up a few times. This chain connects TRBV9 to TRBJ2-2, with 7 positions matching TRBD2. Germline CDR1 SGDLS, CDR2 YYNGEE. The V segment lost 2 bases and the J segment 2 bases; nucleotides outside the gene matches: 3. The CDR3 is 15 residues long. CDR3 protein: CASSVTSRNTGELFF. In DNA, the CDR3 is TGTGCCAGCAGCGTGACTAGCAGAAACACCGGGGAGCTGTTTTTT.

The chain combines TRBV5-1 with TRBJ2-7; D remains unclear. CDR3 length equals 14 residues. CDR1 is SGHRS and CDR2 is YFSETQ in the germline V gene. V was trimmed by 2 bases and J by 5 bases, leaving 14 bases between them. CDR3 coding DNA: TGCGCCAGCAGCTTTGGGCAGGCCGCCGACGAGCAGTACTTC. Translated, it gives CASSFGQAADEQYF.

V and J are TRBV7-8 and TRBJ2-1; TRBD2 matches at 16 bases. Trimming took 5 bases from V and 4 from J; bases not matched to a gene: 5. CDR1 and CDR2 from the germline V gene are SGHVS and FQNEAQ. The CDR3 spans 17 residues. The CDR3 protein is CASSEGLAGGPYNEQFF. Written as DNA, the CDR3 is TGTGCCAGCAGCGAGGGACTAGCGGGAGGGCCATACAATGAGCAGTTCTTC.

This clone was picked up a small number of times. This rearrangement joins TRBV7-9 to TRBJ2-2; D is ambiguous. Per germline, CDR1 SEHNR and CDR2 FQNEAQ (reference sequence). Trimming cost V 5 bases and J 1 base, with 17 bases left between them. This CDR3 is 17 amino acids long. The CDR3 nucleotides are TGTGCCAGCAGCCCCCCGACGGTGTGGGGGAACACCGGGGAGCTGTTTTTT. Residues: CASSPPTVWGNTGELFF. Full variable domain (missing parts from reference TRBV7-9 and TRBJ2-2): DTGVSQNPRHKITKRGQNVTFRCDPISEHNRLYWYRQTLGQGPEFLTYFQNEAQLEKSRLLSDRFSAERPKGSFSTLEIQRTEQGDSAMYLCASSPPTVWGNTGELFFGEGSRLTVL.

This clone came up a few times. V and J are TRBV6-5 and TRBJ2-5, with D unresolved. CDR1 is MNHEY, CDR2 SVGAGI, per germline. Trimming took 2 bases from V and 2 from J, leaving 9 bases between them. The CDR3 contains 14 residues. CDR3 DNA sequence: TGTGCCAGCAGTTACACGGGCTTTCAAGAGACCCAGTACTTC. Amino acid sequence: CASSYTGFQETQYF.

This clone was observed a handful of times. The chain joins TRBV5-1 to TRBJ2-1; 9 bases are a match to TRBD2. This CDR3 is 15 amino acids long. With 2 bases clipped from V and 5 bases from J, the junction kept 5 bases outside the gene matches. CDR1 SGHRS and CDR2 YFSETQ come from the germline V gene. The CDR3 DNA follows: TGCGCCAGCAGCTTCAGACTAGCGGCAGACAATGAGCAGTTCTTC. Translating it yields CASSFRLAADNEQFF.

This chain links TRBV28 with TRBJ1-2; TRBD1 aligns across 7 bases. The CDR3 extends over 19 amino acids. With V trimmed by 4 bases and J by 1 base, 18 bases remained unmatched. CDR1 is MDHEN, CDR2 SYDVKM, per germline. CDR3 loop: CASSSLLEGTEKFNYGYTF. Here the CDR3 DNA reads TGTGCCAGCAGTTCCCTTCTCGAAGGGACAGAGAAATTTAACTATGGCTACACCTTC.

This clone was counted a few times. One end of the junction does not line up with germline, which may come from a read error. V usage is TRBV7-9 and J usage is TRBJ2-3; no firm D call. Germline V lookup: CDR1 SEHNR, CDR2 FQNEAQ (reference sequence). This CDR3 is built from 19 residues. In nucleotides, the CDR3 is TGTGCCAGCACCTTACTTGCCCCCTTTGCACCTCGGTTAACAGATACGCAGTATTTT. Encoded protein: CASTLLAPFAPRLTDTQYF. Supplemented by reference TRBV7-9 and TRBJ2-3, the full variable domain reads DTGVSQNPRHKITKRGQNVTFRCDPISEHNRLYWYRQTLGQGPEFLTYFQNEAQLEKSRLLSDRFSAERPKGSFSTLEIQRTEQGDSAMYLCASTLLAPFAPRLTDTQYFGPGTRLTVL.

This clone was seen only a few times. The CDR3 bases are TGCAGCGTTCGGGGGAGTCGGACAGATACGCAGTATTTT. Translated: CSVRGSRTDTQYF. The chain is built from TRBV29-1 and TRBJ2-3; D perhaps matches TRBD2 (6 bases). The V end was cut by 5 bases, the J end by 3 bases, with 12 bases between. Germline values: CDR1 SQVTM, CDR2 ANQGSEA. This CDR3 is 13 amino acids long.

There are many counts of this clone. This chain uses TRBV10-3 with TRBJ2-7; D possibly corresponds to TRBD2 (5 bases). Germline V gene sequence: CDR1 ENHRY, CDR2 SYGVKD. V was cut by 5 bases and J by 6 bases, with 8 bases left in between. This CDR3 is 11 amino acids long. Written as DNA, the CDR3 is TGTGCCATCAGTCGGGATTCCGAGCAGTACTTC. Translation: CAISRDSEQYF.

The rearrangement uses TRBV7-2 and TRBJ2-2; D remains unclear. The V gene lost 6 bases and the J gene lost 1 base, with 9 bases spanning the gap. The CDR3 has 14 amino acids. Germline V lookup: CDR1 SGHTA, CDR2 FQGNSA. CDR3 region: CASSSAWNTGELFF. In nucleotides, the CDR3 is TGTGCCAGCAGTTCAGCCTGGAACACCGGGGAGCTGTTTTTT.